This T cell receptor beta chain was captured by sequencing in a study of CD8+ T cells in alopecia areata. In this sample, this clone turned up a few times. CD4+ and CD8+ T cells were sorted from PBMCs stained for CD3, CD4 and CD8. It was cDNA, reverse transcribed from extracted RNA, that served as the sequencing template. Some clones are missing from TCRdb's copy, which holds only in-frame ones; the method was immunoSEQ multiplex PCR. The table shows some 100,000 clones, with roughly two fifths occurring only once. The source material was CD4+ T cells sorted from blood. This receptor was obtained from a human donor with alopecia areata.

For the CDR3, the DNA is TGCAGCGTTCCCCAGGGCGGTCTGAACACTGAAGCTTTCTTT. Its protein product is CSVPQGGLNTEAFF. V gene TRBV29-1 combines with J gene TRBJ1-1; possible D gene TRBD1, 5 bases. The V gene's germline CDR1 is SQVTM and CDR2 ANQGSEA. V lost 5 bases to trimming and J lost 0 bases, with 13 bases between them. The CDR3 sequence is 14 residues long.